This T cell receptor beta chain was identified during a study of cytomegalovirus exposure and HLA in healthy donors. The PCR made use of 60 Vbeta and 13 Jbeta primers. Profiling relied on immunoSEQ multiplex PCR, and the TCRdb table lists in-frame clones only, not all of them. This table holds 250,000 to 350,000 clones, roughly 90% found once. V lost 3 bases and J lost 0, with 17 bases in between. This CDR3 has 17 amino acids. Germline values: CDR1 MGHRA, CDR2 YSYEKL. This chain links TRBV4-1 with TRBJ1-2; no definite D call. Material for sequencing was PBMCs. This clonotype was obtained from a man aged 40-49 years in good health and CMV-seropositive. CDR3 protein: CASSHPSRREANYGYTF. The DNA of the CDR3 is TGCGCCAGCAGCCACCCCTCCCGGCGGGAAGCTAACTATGGCTACACCTTC.